This T cell receptor (beta chain) was retrieved from a study of shared clonotypes between healthy human individuals. V lost 6 bases, J lost 3 bases, and 15 bases lay in between. Germline loops: CDR1 MDHEN, CDR2 SYDVKM. This CDR3 is built from 15 residues. A note on this clone: Its specificity is unknown.

Study-wide findings and caveats: Memory subsets generally showed smaller estimated richness than naive subsets did.

The repertoire was sequenced with immunoSEQ multiplex PCR; TCRdb's copy has only in-frame clones and lacks some. The sample has roughly 1,100,000 clones, about three quarters seen once. The chain joins TRBV28 to TRBJ1-5; maybe TRBD1 (5 bases). Sequenced: memory CD4+ T cells sorted from blood. Specified subset: CD45RA-negative fraction. The receptor was isolated from a man younger than 35 in good health. CDR3 DNA sequence: TGTGCCAGCAGCTCAGGGTCCGGAAACAATCAGCCCCAGCATTTT. Encoded protein: CASSSGSGNNQPQHF. The full variable domain, completed using reference TRBV28 and TRBJ1-5, is DVKVTQSSRYLVKRTGEKVFLECVQDMDHENMFWYRQDPGLGLRLIYFSYDVKMKEKGDIPEGYSVSREKKERFSLILESASTNQTSMYLCASSSGSGNNQPQHFGDGTRLSIL.